These 3 T cell receptor beta chains came from one sample sequenced in a study of T cell repertoires in cytomegalovirus infection. Their antigen targets remain unknown. One entry per CDR3 protein, called by TCRdb with MiXCR from the reads. The sample has about 570,000 distinct CDR3 sequences; over 35% are singletons. The sample consisted of cultured PBMCs, taken from culture after CMV antigen stimulation. Receptors were obtained from a human donor in good health (CMV status not recorded). Some clones in this sample may be carry-over from other donors' samples.

The chain recombines TRBV20-1 with TRBJ2-7; 10 nucleotides line up with TRBD1. V shed 5 bases and J 4 bases; nucleotides not matched to a gene: 5. The CDR3 sequence is 13 residues long. The germline V gene has CDR1 DFQATT and CDR2 SNEGSKA (reference sequence). CDR3 in DNA: TGCAGTGCTCGCCGGACAGGGGGGTACGAGCAGTACTTC. Its translation: CSARRTGGYEQYF.

This chain uses TRBV11-3 with TRBJ2-1; tentative D call: TRBD2 (6 bases). The CDR3 length is 14 residues. Germline V CDR1 and CDR2: SGHNT, YENEEA. The ends were cut back, 0 bases at V and 9 bases at J, with 12 bases in the middle. The CDR3: CASSLEASVGEQFF. The CDR3 DNA sequence: TGTGCCAGCAGCTTAGAGGCTAGCGTGGGTGAGCAGTTCTTC.

This clonotype was counted a few times. The rearrangement uses TRBV5-5 and TRBJ1-2, with a tentative D call TRBD1 (5 bases). Looked up from germline, CDR1 is SGHKS and CDR2 is YYEKEE (reference sequence). The V end lost 4 bases, the J end lost 6 bases, and 22 bases lay between the germline ends. The CDR3 is 16 amino acids. The CDR3 protein is CASSHAGAPGGNGYTF. The CDR3 coding sequence is TGTGCCAGCAGCCACGCCGGGGCCCCTGGAGGCAATGGCTACACCTTC.